This T cell receptor (beta chain) comes out of a study of blood T cells in healthy people across ages. Study summary: T cells yielded about one barcoded beta molecule per two cells through template switching.

Findings and limits, study-wide: A conclusive naive versus antigen-experienced comparison was prevented by the unsorted PBMCs.

A second PCR, run for roughly 6 to 11 cycles, used a sample-barcoded 5' primer plus a J-beta primer mix. Each cDNA molecule was tagged by a template-switch adaptor that had 12 random nucleotides. Per-sample output comprised a minimum of 2.5 million paired-end reads containing CDR3. Each CDR3 protein gets one entry after TCRdb re-called the 5' RACE reads with MiXCR. The sample includes 550,000 to 750,000 distinct CDR3 sequences, over 20% seen only once; the top ten take 3.5% to 4%. Regarding this clonotype: As yet, its antigen is unknown.

CDR1 is SEHNR, CDR2 FQNEAQ, per germline (reference sequence). With V trimmed by 5 bases and J by 8 bases, 10 bases remained unmatched. This CDR3 contains 15 residues. Sequencing was carried out using blood. The rearrangement joins TRBV7-9 to TRBJ1-4; 8 bases fit TRBD1. The receptor was isolated from a man in his 70s in good health. For the CDR3, the DNA is TGTGCCAGCAGCCAGGACAGGGCGAAAGAAGAAAAACTGTTTTTT. It codes for CASSQDRAKEEKLFF.